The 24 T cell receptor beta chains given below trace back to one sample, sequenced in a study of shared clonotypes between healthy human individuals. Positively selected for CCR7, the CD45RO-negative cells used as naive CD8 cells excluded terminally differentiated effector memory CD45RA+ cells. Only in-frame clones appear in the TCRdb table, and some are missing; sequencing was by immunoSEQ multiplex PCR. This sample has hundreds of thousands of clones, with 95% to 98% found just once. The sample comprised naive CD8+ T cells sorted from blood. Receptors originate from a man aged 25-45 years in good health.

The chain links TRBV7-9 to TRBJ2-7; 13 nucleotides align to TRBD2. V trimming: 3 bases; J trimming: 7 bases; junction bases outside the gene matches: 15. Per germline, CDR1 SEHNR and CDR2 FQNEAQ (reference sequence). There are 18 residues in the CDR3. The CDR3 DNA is TGTGCCAGCAGCTTTTTCCGGACTAGCGGGAGCCCGCGGGGGGAGCAGTACTTC. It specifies CASSFFRTSGSPRGEQYF.

This chain's CDR3 is CSVEDRRKNTEAFF. The CDR3 DNA reads TGCAGCGTTGAAGATCGGCGGAAGAACACTGAAGCTTTCTTT. This chain links TRBV29-1 with TRBJ1-1, with no clear D. The germline V gene has CDR1 SQVTM and CDR2 ANQGSEA. The CDR3 loop spans 14 amino acids. The V gene lost 0 bases and the J gene lost 1 base, with 9 bases spanning the gap.

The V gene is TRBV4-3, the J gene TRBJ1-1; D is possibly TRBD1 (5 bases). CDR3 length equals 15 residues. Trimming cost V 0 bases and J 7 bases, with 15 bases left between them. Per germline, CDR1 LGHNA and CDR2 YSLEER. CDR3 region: CASSQDLGQANEAFF. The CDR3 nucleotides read TGCGCCAGCAGCCAAGATTTGGGGCAGGCGAATGAAGCTTTCTTT.

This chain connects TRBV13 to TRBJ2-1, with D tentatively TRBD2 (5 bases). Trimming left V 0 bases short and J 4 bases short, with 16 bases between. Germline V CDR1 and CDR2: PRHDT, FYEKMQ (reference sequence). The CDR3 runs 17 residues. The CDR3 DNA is TGTGCCAGCAGCTTAGGGGATACTAGTCCGGCATACAATGAGCAGTTCTTC. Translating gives CASSLGDTSPAYNEQFF.

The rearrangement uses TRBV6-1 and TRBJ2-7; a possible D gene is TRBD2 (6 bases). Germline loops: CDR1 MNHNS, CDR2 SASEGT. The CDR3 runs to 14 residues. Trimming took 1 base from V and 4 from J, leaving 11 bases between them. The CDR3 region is CASSEELAGYEQYF. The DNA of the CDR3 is TGTGCCAGCAGTGAAGAACTAGCCGGGTACGAGCAGTACTTC.

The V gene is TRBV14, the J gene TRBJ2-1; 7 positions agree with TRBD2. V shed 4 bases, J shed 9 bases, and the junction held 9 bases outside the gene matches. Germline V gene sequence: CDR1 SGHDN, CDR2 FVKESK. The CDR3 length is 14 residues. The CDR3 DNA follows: TGTGCCAGCAGCCCAAGCGGGAACGGCGGTGAGCAGTTCTTC. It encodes CASSPSGNGGEQFF. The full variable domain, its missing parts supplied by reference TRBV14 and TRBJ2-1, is EAGVTQFPSHSVIEKGQTVTLRCDPISGHDNLYWYRRVMGKEIKFLLHFVKESKQDESGMPNNRFLAERTGGTYSTLKVQPAELEDSGVYFCASSPSGNGGEQFFGPGTRLTVL.

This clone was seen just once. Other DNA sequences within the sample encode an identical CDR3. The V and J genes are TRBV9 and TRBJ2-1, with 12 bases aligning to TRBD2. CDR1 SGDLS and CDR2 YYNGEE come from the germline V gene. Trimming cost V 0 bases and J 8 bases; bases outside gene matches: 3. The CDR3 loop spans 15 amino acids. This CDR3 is CASSVAGTSGHEQFF. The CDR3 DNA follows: TGTGCCAGCAGCGTAGCGGGGACTAGCGGGCATGAGCAGTTCTTC.

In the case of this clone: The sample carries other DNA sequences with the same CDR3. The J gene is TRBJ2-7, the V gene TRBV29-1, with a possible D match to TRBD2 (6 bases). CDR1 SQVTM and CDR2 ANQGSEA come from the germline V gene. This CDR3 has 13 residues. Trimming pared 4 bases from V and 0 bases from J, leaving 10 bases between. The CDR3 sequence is CSVVTGSSYEQYF. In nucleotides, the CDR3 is TGCAGCGTTGTAACCGGGAGCTCCTACGAGCAGTACTTC.

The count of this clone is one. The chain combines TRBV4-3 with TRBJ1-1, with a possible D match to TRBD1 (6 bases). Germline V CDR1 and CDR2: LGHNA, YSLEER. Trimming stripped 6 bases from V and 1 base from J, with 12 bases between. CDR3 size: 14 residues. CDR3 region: CASRTGRWNTEAFF. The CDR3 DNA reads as TGCGCCAGCAGAACAGGGAGGTGGAACACTGAAGCTTTCTTT.

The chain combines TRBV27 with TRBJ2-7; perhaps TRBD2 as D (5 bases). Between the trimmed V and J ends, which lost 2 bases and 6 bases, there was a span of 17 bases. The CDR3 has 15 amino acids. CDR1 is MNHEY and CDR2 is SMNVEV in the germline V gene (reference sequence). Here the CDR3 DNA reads TGTGCCAGCAGTTTAGGGGTTTCGGGAACTAGCGAGCAGTACTTC. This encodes CASSLGVSGTSEQYF.

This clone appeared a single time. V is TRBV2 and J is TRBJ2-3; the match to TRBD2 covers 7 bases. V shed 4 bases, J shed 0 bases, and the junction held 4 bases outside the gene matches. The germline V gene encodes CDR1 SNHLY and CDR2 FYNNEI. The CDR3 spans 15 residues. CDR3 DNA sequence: TGTGCCAGCAGTGGACTAGCTGGTAGCACAGATACGCAGTATTTT. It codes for CASSGLAGSTDTQYF.

The CDR3 protein is CASSFGGSSYEQYF. The CDR3 region has the DNA TGTGCCAGCAGCTTTGGGGGGTCCTCCTACGAGCAGTACTTC. V is TRBV7-8 and J is TRBJ2-7; a weak D match, TRBD2 (6 bases). Germline CDR1 reads SGHVS; CDR2 reads FQNEAQ. The CDR3 runs to 14 residues. V gave up 3 bases and J gave up 0 bases, with 9 bases separating them.

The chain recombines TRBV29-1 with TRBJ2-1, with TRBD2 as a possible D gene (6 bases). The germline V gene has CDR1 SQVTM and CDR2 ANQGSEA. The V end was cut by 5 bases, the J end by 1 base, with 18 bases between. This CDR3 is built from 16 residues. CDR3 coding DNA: TGCAGCGTTTCTGGACTCGCGGGACCATCCTACAATGAGCAGTTCTTC. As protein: CSVSGLAGPSYNEQFF.

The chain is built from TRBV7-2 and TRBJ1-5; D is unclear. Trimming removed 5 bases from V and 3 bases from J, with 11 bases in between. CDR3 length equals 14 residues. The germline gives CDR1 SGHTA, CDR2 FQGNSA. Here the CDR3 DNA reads TGTGCCAGCAGCCTCAACAGAGACAATCAGCCCCAGCATTTT. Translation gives CASSLNRDNQPQHF.

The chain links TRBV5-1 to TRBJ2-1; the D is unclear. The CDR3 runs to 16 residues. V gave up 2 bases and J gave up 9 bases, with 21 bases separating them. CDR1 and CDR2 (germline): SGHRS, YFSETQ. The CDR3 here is CASSFYPASGQFEQFF. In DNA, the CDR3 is TGCGCCAGCAGCTTCTATCCGGCGTCCGGGCAATTTGAGCAGTTCTTC. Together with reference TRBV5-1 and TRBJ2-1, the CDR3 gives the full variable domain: KAGVTQTPRYLIKTRGQQVTLSCSPISGHRSVSWYQQTPGQGLQFLFEYFSETQRNKGNFPGRFSGRQFSNSRSEMNVSTLELGDSALYLCASSFYPASGQFEQFFGPGTRLTVL.

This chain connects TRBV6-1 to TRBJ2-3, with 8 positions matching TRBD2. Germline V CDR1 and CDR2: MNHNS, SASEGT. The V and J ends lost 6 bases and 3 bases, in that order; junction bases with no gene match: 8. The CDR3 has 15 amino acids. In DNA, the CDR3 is TGTGCCAGCAGAGCGGGAGTTGTGCGGACAGATACGCAGTATTTT. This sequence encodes CASRAGVVRTDTQYF.

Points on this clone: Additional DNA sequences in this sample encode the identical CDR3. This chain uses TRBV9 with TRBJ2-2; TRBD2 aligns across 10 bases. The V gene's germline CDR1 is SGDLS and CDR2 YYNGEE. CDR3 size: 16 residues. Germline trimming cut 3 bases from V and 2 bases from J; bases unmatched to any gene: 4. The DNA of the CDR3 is TGTGCCAGCAGCGGGTTAGCGGGAGGAAACACCGGGGAGCTGTTTTTT. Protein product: CASSGLAGGNTGELFF.

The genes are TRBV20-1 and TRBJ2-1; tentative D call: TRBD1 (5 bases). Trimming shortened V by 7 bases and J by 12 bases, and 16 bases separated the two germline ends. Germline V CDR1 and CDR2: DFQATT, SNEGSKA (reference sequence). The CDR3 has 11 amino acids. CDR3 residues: CSVRAGPGQFF. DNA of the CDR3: TGCAGTGTCCGGGCAGGGCCCGGGCAGTTCTTC.

Here the CDR3 reads CASSLTPSIPETQYF. The CDR3 region has the DNA TGTGCCAGCAGCTTAACCCCCTCTATACCTGAGACCCAGTACTTC. V and J are TRBV7-6 and TRBJ2-5; D ambiguous. CDR3 size: 15 residues. V lost 2 bases and J lost 5, with 15 bases in between. Germline assignment: CDR1 SGHVS and CDR2 FNYEAQ.

Here the CDR3 DNA reads TGTGCCAGCAGTCTCCTGGACAGCCATGAAAAACTGTTTTTT. It yields the protein CASSLLDSHEKLFF. The genes are TRBV27 and TRBJ1-4, with D tentatively TRBD1 (6 bases). CDR1 is MNHEY, CDR2 SMNVEV, per germline (reference sequence). The CDR3 sequence is 14 residues long. V dropped 5 bases and J dropped 6 bases, with 13 bases sitting between them.

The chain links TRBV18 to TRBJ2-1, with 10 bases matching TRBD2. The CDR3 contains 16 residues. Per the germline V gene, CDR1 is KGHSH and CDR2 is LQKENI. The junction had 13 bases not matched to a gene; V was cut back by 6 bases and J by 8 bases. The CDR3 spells CASSPKKLAGTYEQFF. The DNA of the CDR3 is TGTGCCAGCTCCCCCAAGAAACTAGCGGGAACGTATGAGCAGTTCTTC.

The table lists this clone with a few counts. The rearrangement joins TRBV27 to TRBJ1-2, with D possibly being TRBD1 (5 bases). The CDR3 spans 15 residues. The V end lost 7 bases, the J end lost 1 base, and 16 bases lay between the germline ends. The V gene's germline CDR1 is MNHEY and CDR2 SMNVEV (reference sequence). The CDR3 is CASTPGLGFNYGYTF. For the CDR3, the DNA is TGTGCCAGCACTCCGGGGCTGGGTTTTAACTATGGCTACACCTTC.

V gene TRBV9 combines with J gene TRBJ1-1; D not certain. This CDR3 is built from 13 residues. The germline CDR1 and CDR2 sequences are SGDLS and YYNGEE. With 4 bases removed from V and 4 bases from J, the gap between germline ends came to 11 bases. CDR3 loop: CASSREGGTEAFF. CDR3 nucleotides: TGTGCCAGCAGCCGGGAGGGTGGCACTGAAGCTTTCTTT.

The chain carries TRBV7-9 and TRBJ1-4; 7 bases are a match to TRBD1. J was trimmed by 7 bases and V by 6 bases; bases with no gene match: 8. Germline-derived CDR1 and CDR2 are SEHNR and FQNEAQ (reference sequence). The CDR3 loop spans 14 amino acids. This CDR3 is CASSLRQGGEKLFF. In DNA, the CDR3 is TGTGCCAGCAGTCTAAGACAGGGCGGTGAAAAACTGTTTTTT.